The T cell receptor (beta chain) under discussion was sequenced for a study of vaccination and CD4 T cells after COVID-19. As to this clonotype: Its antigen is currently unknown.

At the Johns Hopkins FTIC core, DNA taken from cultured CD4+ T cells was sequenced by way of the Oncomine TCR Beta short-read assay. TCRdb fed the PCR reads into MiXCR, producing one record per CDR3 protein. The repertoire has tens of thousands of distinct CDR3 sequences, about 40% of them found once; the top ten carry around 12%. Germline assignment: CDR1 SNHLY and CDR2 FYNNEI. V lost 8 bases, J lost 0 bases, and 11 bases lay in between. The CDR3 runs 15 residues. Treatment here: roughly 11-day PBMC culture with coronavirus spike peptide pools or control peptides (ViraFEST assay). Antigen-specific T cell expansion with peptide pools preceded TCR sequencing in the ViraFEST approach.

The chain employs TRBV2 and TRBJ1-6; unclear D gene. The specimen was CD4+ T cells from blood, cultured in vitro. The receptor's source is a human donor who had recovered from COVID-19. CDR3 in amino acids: CASGPDSSYNSPLHF. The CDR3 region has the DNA TGTGCCAGCGGTCCTGATAGCTCCTATAATTCACCCCTCCACTTT. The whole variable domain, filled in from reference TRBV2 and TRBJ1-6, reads EPEVTQTPSHQVTQMGQEVILRCVPISNHLYFYWYRQILGQKVEFLVSFYNNEISEKSEIFDDQFSVERPDGSNFTLKIRSTKLEDSAMYFCASGPDSSYNSPLHFGNGTRLTVT.